This T cell receptor beta chain appears in the sequencing data of a study of shared clonotypes between healthy human individuals. About the study: Ranging from 18 to 49 in age, donors were a couple of women and three men.

This CDR3 is built from 16 residues. V was pared by 5 bases and J by 1 base, with 14 bases between. Germline CDR1 reads PRHDT; CDR2 reads FYEKMQ (reference sequence). Broader study findings: Clonotype sharing across four donors was observed for approximately 5% of naive CD4 clonotypes.

A remark on this clone: Its matching antigen is unknown.

Naive CD8 cells lacked CD45RO, underwent positive selection for CCR7 and left out terminally differentiated effector memory CD45RA+ cells. Caucasian adults residing in Nashville, Tennessee made up all the donors. In the sorted-subset replicate PCRs, around 200 ng DNA, some 30,000 T cell genomes, was used. TCRdb's copy holds only in-frame clones and misses some; the assay was immunoSEQ multiplex PCR. The data show roughly 890,000 clones, roughly 92% seen once. Sequencing input: naive CD8+ T cells sorted from blood. The clonotype was recovered from a man aged 25-45 years in good health. The chain couples TRBV13 to TRBJ2-2, with D possibly called TRBD1 or TRBD2 (5 bases each). CDR3 in DNA: TGTGCCAGCAGCCCTCAGGGACGACTGAACACCGGGGAGCTGTTTTTT. Protein sequence: CASSPQGRLNTGELFF.